This is a list of T cell receptor beta chains from one sample in a study of Graves' ophthalmopathy and Graves' hyperthyroidism. TCRdb reanalysed the multiplex PCR reads using MiXCR and keeps one entry per CDR3 protein. The sample records approximately 160,000 distinct CDR3 sequences, 39% being singletons. The specimen sequenced was peripheral blood. The receptors were gathered from a man under 40 with Graves' ophthalmopathy. The CDR3 runs from the conserved cysteine through the conserved F or W. The order of the fields is V gene, CDR3 protein.

V: TRBV24-1
CDR3: CATTRGQYF

V: TRBV12-3/TRBV12-4
CDR3: CASSLGTGQLETQYF

V: TRBV12-3/TRBV12-4
CDR3: CASSPHGTYEQYF

V: TRBV11-2
CDR3: CASSLGPAYGYTF

V: TRBV6-5
CDR3: CASIPRGSPYEQYF

V: TRBV4-3
CDR3: CASSQQTGVVNYGYTF

V: TRBV6-5
CDR3: CASSSQGWFGEAFF

V: TRBV2
CDR3: CASSEAPGAMNEQYF

V: TRBV29-1
CDR3: CSVESTGGGYGYTF

V: TRBV6-5
CDR3: CASSYGEGPSVAFF

V: TRBV6-5
CDR3: CASSYSTGYQPQHF

V: TRBV11-2
CDR3: CASSPLRASGHSPYEQYF

V: TRBV19
CDR3: CASTGSDRPNSPLHF

V: TRBV5-1
CDR3: CASSSSLILSEQYF

V: TRBV7-2
CDR3: CASSLMGSGETQYF

V: TRBV12-3/TRBV12-4
CDR3: CASSAGTGTQYF

V: TRBV11-2
CDR3: CASSRLAGGPNTGELFF

V: TRBV12-3/TRBV12-4
CDR3: CASRGTGVNQPQHF

V: TRBV7-2
CDR3: CASSSRTSWGNTIYF

V: TRBV28
CDR3: CASTSGGAEAFF

V: TRBV19
CDR3: CASSIRQGGTGELFF

V: TRBV12-3/TRBV12-4
CDR3: CASSFHQETQYF

V: TRBV28
CDR3: CASGAPRTPRETQYF

V: TRBV12-3/TRBV12-4
CDR3: CASSQGAGYGYTF

V: TRBV6-5
CDR3: CASSYDSSGWQPQHF

V: TRBV9
CDR3: CASSQGLAGGEQYF

V: TRBV19
CDR3: CASSIVDTGEQYF

V: TRBV19
CDR3: CASIEGSAGYTF

V: TRBV24-1
CDR3: CATSGFLSNQPQHF

V: TRBV25-1
CDR3: CASRTGRSGNQPQHF

V: TRBV6-1
CDR3: CASSVLGIFSNQPQHF

V: TRBV28
CDR3: CASRTIPVGETQYF

V: TRBV6-5
CDR3: CASSYGVRQNTEAFF

V: TRBV7-9
CDR3: CASSPVSVHTEAFF

V: TRBV12-3/TRBV12-4
CDR3: CASSTGSPYEAFF

V: TRBV6-2/TRBV6-3
CDR3: CASSRTPPGRGYTF

V: TRBV6-1
CDR3: CATKESQGFEQYF

V: TRBV6-2/TRBV6-3
CDR3: CASRKPPGLAGGPTGELFF

V: TRBV7-6
CDR3: CASSLAVPGQGASDYGYTF

V: TRBV6-2/TRBV6-3
CDR3: CASGAPGGNQPQHF

V: TRBV6-5
CDR3: CASSYGGGTGELFF

V: TRBV15
CDR3: CATSRDGGLAGETQYF

V: TRBV6-2/TRBV6-3
CDR3: CASNEGESYEQYF